The sequence of this T cell receptor beta chain was determined in a study of radiation and T cells in renal cell carcinoma. On the study more broadly: Nephrectomy followed 15 Gy stereotactic body radiation by 4 weeks.

Trimming pared 7 bases from V and 1 base from J, leaving 13 bases between. The CDR3 covers 14 residues. CDR1 is SGHRS and CDR2 is YFSETQ in the germline V gene. Clones were sequenced by immunoSEQ multiplex PCR, and TCRdb holds only the in-frame ones, with some missing. Among about 140,000 clones listed, roughly 83% were seen once. Specified time point: baseline pretreatment blood. This sample's treatment: 15 Gy SBRT to primary tumor, nephrectomy 4 weeks later. This renal cell carcinoma was of the clear cell type. The specimen comprised blood, sampled from a patient whose treatment included radiotherapy and nephrectomy. V usage is TRBV5-1 and J usage is TRBJ2-3; the D gene is possibly TRBD2 (6 bases). The sequence came from a woman aged 50 to 60 with renal cell carcinoma. Here the CDR3 DNA reads TGCGCCAGCGCGGAGGGGTTAGGCACAGATACGCAGTATTTT. Encoded protein: CASAEGLGTDTQYF.